These 8 T cell receptor beta chains came from one sample sequenced in a study of blood T cell repertoires in COVID-19. Repertoires were generated with immunoSEQ multiplex PCR, while TCRdb's copy carries only in-frame clones and drops some. The table includes about 240,000 clones, roughly four fifths detected once. The sample comprised peripheral blood. These receptor sequences come from a woman aged 55-75 years with active or convalescent COVID-19.

The chain is built from TRBV19 and TRBJ1-1, with 9 nucleotides matching TRBD1. The CDR3 consists of 18 residues. Losses at the gene ends were 4 bases for V and 1 base for J; bases not matched to a gene: 13. CDR1 is LNHDA, CDR2 SQIVND, per germline (reference sequence). Written as DNA, the CDR3 is TGTGCCAGTAGTAGTATCCGGGACAGGGCCCACGGGAACACTGAAGCTTTCTTT. It codes for CASSSIRDRAHGNTEAFF.

This clone appeared a few times. The chain carries TRBV21-1 and TRBJ1-2. TRBV21-1 is designated a pseudogene. This CDR3 comprises 13 residues. The CDR3 loop is CASSKALGYGYTF. The CDR3 DNA sequence: TGTGCCAGCAGCAAGGCCCTCGGGTATGGCTACACCTTC.

As DNA, the CDR3 is TGCAGTGCTAGTGGGGCGGGGGCCCCCTCCCCGCAGTACTTC. Its translation: CSASGAGAPSPQYF. The V and J genes are TRBV20-1 and TRBJ2-7; TRBD2 is a possible D gene (7 bases). V gave up 3 bases and J gave up 9 bases, with 21 bases separating them. Germline CDR1 and CDR2: DFQATT and SNEGSKA (reference sequence). The CDR3 totals 14 residues.

The rearrangement joins TRBV30 to TRBJ1-2; D uncertain. Germline V gives CDR1 GTSNPN, CDR2 SVGIG (reference sequence). This CDR3 is built from 14 residues. V was cut by 2 bases and J by 4 bases, with 14 bases left in between. This CDR3 reads CAWSRTPASYGYTF. In nucleotides, the CDR3 is TGTGCCTGGAGTCGTACTCCTGCTAGCTATGGCTACACCTTC.

V usage is TRBV30 and J usage is TRBJ1-3; 8 bases are shared with TRBD1. Germline V lookup: CDR1 GTSNPN, CDR2 SVGIG (reference sequence). The CDR3 consists of 14 residues. The V segment lost 1 base and the J segment 2 bases; nucleotides outside the gene matches: 1. CDR3 nucleotide sequence: TGTGCCTGGAGTGCACAGGGGGCTGGAAACACCATATATTTT. Translated: CAWSAQGAGNTIYF. Using reference TRBV30 and TRBJ1-3 for the parts outside the CDR3, the full variable domain is SQTIHQWPATLVQPVGSPLSLECTVEGTSNPNLYWYRQAAGRGLQLLFYSVGIGQISSEVPQNLSASRPQDRQFILSSKKLLLSDSGFYLCAWSAQGAGNTIYFGEGSWLTVV.

The J gene is TRBJ1-2, the V gene TRBV6-5; 9 bases match TRBD1. The CDR3 has 14 amino acids. Germline V lookup: CDR1 MNHEY, CDR2 SVGAGI. V was pared by 6 bases and J by 5 bases, with 7 bases of the junction left unmatched. CDR3 protein: CASSDPGQGYGYTF. CDR3 nucleotide sequence: TGTGCCAGCAGCGACCCGGGACAGGGTTATGGCTACACCTTC.

The J gene is TRBJ1-2, the V gene TRBV12-3 or TRBV12-4; D unclear. This CDR3 is 12 amino acids long. Trimming took 7 bases from V and 8 from J, leaving 14 bases between them. The CDR3 here is CASKRTGGGYTF. DNA for the CDR3: TGTGCCAGCAAACGGACCGGAGGCGGCTACACCTTC.

The chain is built from TRBV6-2 or TRBV6-3 and TRBJ2-6, with 8 bases aligning to TRBD1. The CDR3 loop spans 15 amino acids. Unmatched junction bases numbered 4, after V lost 5 bases and J lost 4 bases. Looked up from germline, CDR1 is MNHEY and CDR2 is SVGEGT. The CDR3 DNA follows: TGTGCCAGCAGTCGCAGGGGGCCGGGGGCCAACGTCCTGACTTTC. As protein: CASSRRGPGANVLTF.